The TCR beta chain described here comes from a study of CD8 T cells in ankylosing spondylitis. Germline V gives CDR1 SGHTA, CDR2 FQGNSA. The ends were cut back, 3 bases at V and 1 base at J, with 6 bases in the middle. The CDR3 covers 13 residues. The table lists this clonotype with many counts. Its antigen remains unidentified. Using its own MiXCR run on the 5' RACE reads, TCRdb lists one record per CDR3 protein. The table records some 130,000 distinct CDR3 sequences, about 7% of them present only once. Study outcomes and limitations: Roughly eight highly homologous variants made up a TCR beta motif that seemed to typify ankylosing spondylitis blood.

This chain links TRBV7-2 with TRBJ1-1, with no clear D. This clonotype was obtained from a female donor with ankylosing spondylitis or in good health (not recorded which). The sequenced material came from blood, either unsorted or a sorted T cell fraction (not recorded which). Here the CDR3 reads CASSFPGNTEAFF. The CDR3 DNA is TGTGCCAGCAGCTTTCCGGGGAACACTGAAGCTTTCTTT.